The 15 T cell receptor beta chains below come from one sample, sequenced in a study of regulatory T cells in long-lasting Graves disease. Specified time point: newly diagnosed GD, antithyroid drugs for less than 3 months. PBMCs were the source of the RNA used for TCR sequencing. Investigators prepared the TCR beta libraries by applying iRepertoire HTBI primers and Arm-PCR of CDR3 regions. One entry per CDR3 protein results from TCRdb running MiXCR on the multiplex PCR reads. Here the sample spans 200,000 to 300,000 distinct CDR3 sequences, 20% being singletons. The sample was peripheral blood mononuclear cells (PBMCs), taken at new diagnosis, from a patient treated with antithyroid drugs. These receptors came from a female donor with Graves disease.

This clonotype was counted ten times or more. V and J are TRBV7-3 and TRBJ2-5, with no clear D. CDR3 length: 13 residues. Trimming left V 5 bases short and J 4 bases short, with 11 bases between. Germline V gives CDR1 SGHTA, CDR2 FQGTGA. CDR3 in amino acids: CASSRTLGETQYF. As DNA, the CDR3 is TGTGCCAGCAGCCGGACCCTCGGAGAGACCCAGTACTTC.

This clonotype occurred many times. The CDR3 protein is CASSPRDRENEQFF. In DNA form, the CDR3 reads TGTGCCAGCAGCCCCCGGGACAGGGAAAATGAGCAGTTCTTC. The chain combines TRBV6-2 or TRBV6-3 with TRBJ2-1, with 9 bases fitting TRBD1. The CDR3 runs 14 residues. The V segment lost 6 bases and the J segment 7 bases; nucleotides outside the gene matches: 7. From germline, CDR1 is MNHEY and CDR2 SVGEGT.

This clonotype has a count of ten or more. The V gene is TRBV28, the J gene TRBJ2-3; D not certain. The CDR3 has 11 residues. Germline CDR1 is MDHEN and CDR2 is SYDVKM. The V and J ends lost 1 base and 9 bases respectively, with 5 bases between them. For the CDR3, the DNA is TGTGCCAGCAGTTTATCCCGAACGCAGTATTTT. It translates to CASSLSRTQYF.

In this sample, this clonotype turned up many times. The chain has TRBV18 and TRBJ2-5; D may be TRBD1 (6 bases). V lost 0 bases to trimming and J lost 5 bases, with 13 bases between them. Per germline, CDR1 KGHSH and CDR2 LQKENI. CDR3 length equals 15 residues. CDR3 sequence: CASSPPGTPEETQYF. As DNA, the CDR3 is TGTGCCAGCTCACCACCCGGGACACCAGAGGAGACCCAGTACTTC.

The rearrangement uses TRBV9 and TRBJ2-6; TRBD2 is a possible D gene (5 bases). V lost 4 bases, J lost 2 bases, and 10 bases lay in between. This CDR3 comprises 15 residues. The germline gives CDR1 SGDLS, CDR2 YYNGEE. CDR3 loop: CASSPIGAGANVLTF. The CDR3 DNA reads TGTGCCAGCAGCCCGATCGGGGCTGGGGCCAACGTCCTGACTTTC.

This clonotype was counted a few times. This rearrangement joins TRBV3-1 to TRBJ2-6; the match to TRBD2 covers 10 bases. Losses at the gene ends were 5 bases for V and 0 bases for J; bases not matched to a gene: 10. Looked up from germline, CDR1 is LGHDT and CDR2 is YNNKEL (reference sequence). This CDR3 region has 19 residues. The CDR3 is CASSYLGLADSSGANVLTF. CDR3 bases: TGTGCCAGCAGCTATCTTGGACTAGCGGATAGCTCTGGGGCCAACGTCCTGACTTTC.

At least ten counts were recorded for this clonotype. This sequence joins TRBV5-1 and TRBJ2-3; TRBD2 matches at 9 bases. V was pared by 0 bases and J by 2 bases, with 7 bases of the junction left unmatched. CDR1 SGHRS and CDR2 YFSETQ come from the germline V gene. There are 17 residues in the CDR3. CDR3 coding DNA: TGCGCCAGCAGCTTGGGCGCCGCGGGACTAGCCACAGATACGCAGTATTTT. It yields the protein CASSLGAAGLATDTQYF.

This clonotype showed up just a few times. CDR3 sequence (DNA): TGTGCCTGGATGGAACGGGTCGGGCACGAGCAGTACTTC. Translating it yields CAWMERVGHEQYF. V usage is TRBV30 and J usage is TRBJ2-7; D is unresolved. The V gene's germline CDR1 is GTSNPN and CDR2 SVGIG (reference sequence). This CDR3 region has 13 residues. The V gene lost 4 bases and the J gene lost 5 bases, with 15 bases spanning the gap.

The chain employs TRBV12-3 or TRBV12-4 and TRBJ2-3; 11 bases are shared with TRBD2. J gave up 5 bases and V 11 bases, and 9 bases lay outside the gene matches. The CDR3 is 14 residues long. The CDR3 region has the DNA TGTGCCCGGTCCTCCGGGACTAGCGGAGATACGCAGTATTTT. Translation: CARSSGTSGDTQYF.

This clonotype was seen a few times. The chain has TRBV15 and TRBJ1-2; D unclear. The CDR3 loop spans 14 amino acids. CDR1 and CDR2 from the germline V gene are LNHNV and YYDKDF (reference sequence). V lost 0 bases, J lost 0 bases, and 5 bases lay in between. CDR3 sequence reads: CATSRDIANYGYTF. In DNA, the CDR3 is TGTGCCACCAGCAGAGATATAGCTAACTATGGCTACACCTTC.

This clonotype was counted many times. V and J are TRBV11-2 and TRBJ2-5; D possibly corresponds to TRBD1 (5 bases). This CDR3 is built from 15 residues. V dropped 5 bases and J dropped 1 base, with 14 bases sitting between them. Germline V gene lookup returns CDR1 SGHAT and CDR2 FQNNGV. The CDR3 nucleotides are TGTGCCAGCAGCCAAACAGTGGGGCCCCAAGAGACCCAGTACTTC. This encodes CASSQTVGPQETQYF. Based on the CDR3 plus reference TRBV11-2 and TRBJ2-5, the full variable domain is EAGVAQSPRYKIIEKRQSVAFWCNPISGHATLYWYQQILGQGPKLLIQFQNNGVVDDSQLPKDRFSAERLKGVDSTLKIQPAKLEDSAVYLCASSQTVGPQETQYFGPGTRLLVL.

The sample holds many counts of this clonotype. The chain carries TRBV5-6 and TRBJ2-2, with 14 bases lining up with TRBD2. The CDR3 spans 21 residues. V lost 1 base to trimming and J lost 3 bases; unmatched junction nucleotides: 14. Germline CDR1 reads SGHDT; CDR2 reads YYEEEE. CDR3 loop: CASSLSGTSGSRGAYTGELFF. CDR3 DNA: TGTGCCAGCAGCTTGTCCGGGACTAGCGGGAGCAGAGGAGCTTACACCGGGGAGCTGTTTTTT.

This clonotype came up many times. The rearrangement links TRBV7-9 to TRBJ2-7; D unclear. From germline, CDR1 is SEHNR and CDR2 FQNEAQ (reference sequence). The CDR3 runs 12 residues. With 4 bases removed from V and 3 bases from J, the gap between germline ends came to 7 bases. CDR3 DNA sequence: TGTGCCAGCAGCTCACAAAACTACGAGCAGTACTTC. This sequence encodes CASSSQNYEQYF. Full variable domain (rest looked up from reference TRBV7-9 and TRBJ2-7): DTGVSQNPRHKITKRGQNVTFRCDPISEHNRLYWYRQTLGQGPEFLTYFQNEAQLEKSRLLSDRFSAERPKGSFSTLEIQRTEQGDSAMYLCASSSQNYEQYFGPGTRLTVT.

This clonotype showed up many times. The genes are TRBV9 and TRBJ2-3, with D unresolved. Germline assignment: CDR1 SGDLS and CDR2 YYNGEE. The CDR3 length is 13 residues. V was trimmed by 4 bases and J by 2 bases, leaving 8 bases between them. The CDR3 loop is CASSPPYTDTQYF. In DNA, the CDR3 is TGTGCCAGCAGCCCGCCCTACACAGATACGCAGTATTTT.

V is TRBV7-9 and J is TRBJ2-6, with 8 bases identical to TRBD1. V shed 5 bases, J shed 2 bases, and the junction held 2 bases outside the gene matches. The CDR3 totals 15 residues. Germline values: CDR1 SEHNR, CDR2 FQNEAQ (reference sequence). The CDR3 loop reads CASSRTGPGANVLTF. The CDR3 DNA is TGTGCCAGCAGCCGGACAGGGCCTGGGGCCAACGTCCTGACTTTC.